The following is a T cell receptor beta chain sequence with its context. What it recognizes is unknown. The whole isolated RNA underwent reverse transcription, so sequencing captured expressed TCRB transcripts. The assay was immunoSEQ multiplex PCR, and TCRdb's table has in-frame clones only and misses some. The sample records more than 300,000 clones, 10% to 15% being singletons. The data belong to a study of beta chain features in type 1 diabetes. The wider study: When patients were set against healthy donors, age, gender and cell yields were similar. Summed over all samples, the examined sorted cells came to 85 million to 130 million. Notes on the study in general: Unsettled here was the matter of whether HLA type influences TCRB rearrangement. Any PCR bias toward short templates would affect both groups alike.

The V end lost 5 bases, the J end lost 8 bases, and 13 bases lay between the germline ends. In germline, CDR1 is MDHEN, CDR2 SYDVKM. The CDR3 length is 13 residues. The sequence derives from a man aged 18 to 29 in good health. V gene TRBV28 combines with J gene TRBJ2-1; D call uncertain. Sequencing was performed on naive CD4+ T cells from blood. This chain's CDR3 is CASSPPSGHEQFF. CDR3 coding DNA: TGTGCCAGCAGTCCCCCGTCGGGTCATGAGCAGTTCTTC.